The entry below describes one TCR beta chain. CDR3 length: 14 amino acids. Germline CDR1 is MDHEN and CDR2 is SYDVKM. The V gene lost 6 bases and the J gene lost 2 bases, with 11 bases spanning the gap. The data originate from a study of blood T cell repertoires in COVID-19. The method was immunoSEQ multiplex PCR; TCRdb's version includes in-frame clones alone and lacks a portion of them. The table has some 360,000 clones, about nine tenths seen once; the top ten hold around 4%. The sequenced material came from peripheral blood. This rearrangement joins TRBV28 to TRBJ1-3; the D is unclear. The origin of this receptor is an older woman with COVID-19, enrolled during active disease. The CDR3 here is CASSGGYAGNTIYF. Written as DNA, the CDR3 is TGTGCCAGCAGCGGAGGGTATGCTGGAAACACCATATATTTT.